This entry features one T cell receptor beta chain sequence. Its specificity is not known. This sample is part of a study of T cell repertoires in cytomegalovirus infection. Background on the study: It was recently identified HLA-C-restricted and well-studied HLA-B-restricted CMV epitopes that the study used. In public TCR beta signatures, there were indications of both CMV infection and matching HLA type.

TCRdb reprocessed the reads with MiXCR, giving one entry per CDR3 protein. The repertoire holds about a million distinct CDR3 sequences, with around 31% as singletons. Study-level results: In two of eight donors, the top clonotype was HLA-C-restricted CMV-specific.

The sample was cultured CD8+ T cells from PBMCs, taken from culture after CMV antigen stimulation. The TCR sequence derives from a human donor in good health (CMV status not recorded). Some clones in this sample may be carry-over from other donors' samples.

CDR3 amino acids: CASRFVSGEQYF. In nucleotides, the CDR3 is TGCGCCAGCAGGTTCGTCTCCGGCGAGCAGTACTTC. V is TRBV5-1 and J is TRBJ2-7; D is uncertain. Germline values: CDR1 SGHRS, CDR2 YFSETQ. V was cut by 5 bases and J by 6 bases, with 12 bases left in between. This CDR3 is 12 amino acids long. The complete variable domain, with remaining parts taken from reference TRBV5-1 and TRBJ2-7, reads KAGVTQTPRYLIKTRGQQVTLSCSPISGHRSVSWYQQTPGQGLQFLFEYFSETQRNKGNFPGRFSGRQFSNSRSEMNVSTLELGDSALYLCASRFVSGEQYFGPGTRLTVT.